The 30 T cell receptor beta chains listed next were all sequenced from one sample in a study of blood T cell repertoires in COVID-19. Here immunoSEQ multiplex PCR was the method, and the copy in TCRdb shows in-frame clones only, minus some. The repertoire holds more than 200,000 clones, with over 70% as singletons. The sequenced material came from peripheral blood. The receptors here all came from an elderly woman with acute or convalescent COVID-19.

This chain uses TRBV7-6 with TRBJ2-5; D might be TRBD1 (5 bases). The CDR3 has 15 amino acids. V dropped 5 bases and J dropped 4 bases, with 17 bases sitting between them. CDR1 and CDR2 (germline): SGHVS, FNYEAQ. The CDR3 reads CASSPRPQGGETQYF. For the CDR3, the DNA is TGTGCCAGCAGCCCGCGACCTCAGGGTGGAGAGACCCAGTACTTC.

The chain uses TRBV15 and TRBJ2-3, with 8 positions matching TRBD2. The CDR3 runs to 14 residues. Germline CDR1 and CDR2: LNHNV and YYDKDF (reference sequence). V dropped 5 bases and J dropped 6; count of bases not matched to a gene: 7. This CDR3 reads CATSSRGAGDTQYF. As DNA, the CDR3 is TGTGCCACCAGCTCGCGGGGGGCGGGGGATACGCAGTATTTT.

The V gene is TRBV5-1, the J gene TRBJ2-5; 11 bases map to TRBD2. V dropped 4 bases and J dropped 1; count of bases not matched to a gene: 9. From germline, CDR1 is SGHRS and CDR2 YFSETQ. CDR3 length equals 17 residues. The CDR3 sequence: CASSRRTSGLIQETQYF. DNA of the CDR3: TGCGCCAGCAGCCGGAGGACTAGCGGGCTTATCCAAGAGACCCAGTACTTC.

The rearrangement uses TRBV6-1 and TRBJ1-6; TRBD1 is a possible D gene (6 bases). CDR1 is MNHNS, CDR2 SASEGT, per germline. Trimming took off 2 bases at V and 7 bases at J, with 9 bases between the two ends. CDR3 length equals 14 residues. This chain's CDR3 is CASSERGQNSPLHF. In DNA form, the CDR3 reads TGTGCCAGCAGTGAAAGGGGACAAAATTCACCCCTCCACTTT.

The rearrangement joins TRBV29-1 to TRBJ2-7, with 8 bases matching TRBD1. Germline values: CDR1 SQVTM, CDR2 ANQGSEA. This CDR3 is 14 amino acids long. V shed 2 bases, J shed 0 bases, and the junction held 3 bases outside the gene matches. CDR3 sequence reads: CSVETGTGSYEQYF. CDR3 DNA sequence: TGCAGCGTTGAAACCGGGACAGGCTCCTACGAGCAGTACTTC.

The CDR3 sequence is CASTPSGRTSYEQYF. The CDR3 region has the DNA TGTGCCAGTACCCCCAGCGGGAGGACCTCCTACGAGCAGTACTTC. This chain uses TRBV19 with TRBJ2-7, with 9 bases lining up with TRBD2. The CDR3 totals 15 residues. V dropped 7 bases and J dropped 0; count of bases not matched to a gene: 7. Germline V gives CDR1 LNHDA, CDR2 SQIVND (reference sequence).

This chain connects TRBV18 to TRBJ2-2; D remains ambiguous. Germline CDR1 reads KGHSH; CDR2 reads LQKENI. The V and J ends lost 6 bases and 8 bases respectively, with 10 bases between them. The CDR3 has 12 residues. The CDR3 here is CASSLPLGELFF. Written as DNA, the CDR3 is TGTGCCAGCTCTCTCCCCCTGGGGGAGCTGTTTTTT. Combining the CDR3 with reference TRBV18 and TRBJ2-2 gives the whole variable domain NAGVMQNPRHLVRRRGQEARLRCSPMKGHSHVYWYRQLPEEGLKFMVYLQKENIIDESGMPKERFSAEFPKEGPSILRIQQVVRGDSAAYFCASSLPLGELFFGEGSRLTVL.

Only a few counts were recorded for this clone. The gene calls are TRBV7-2 and TRBJ1-4, with a tentative D call TRBD1 (5 bases). Germline-derived CDR1 and CDR2 are SGHTA and FQGNSA. The CDR3 runs to 17 residues. Trimming removed 4 bases at V and 7 bases at J, with 22 bases between. The CDR3 protein is CASSSPSGRGWAEKLFF. The CDR3 DNA sequence: TGTGCCAGCAGCTCACCATCTGGGAGGGGATGGGCTGAAAAACTGTTTTTT.

CDR3 amino acids: CASTPRGGRVNNSPLHF. CDR3 bases: TGTGCCAGCACCCCCCGGGGGGGGAGGGTCAATAATTCACCCCTCCACTTT. The chain has TRBV7-2 and TRBJ1-6, with D tentatively TRBD1 (5 bases). The CDR3 loop spans 17 amino acids. CDR1 SGHTA and CDR2 FQGNSA come from the germline V gene. V lost 7 bases to trimming and J lost 5 bases, with 21 bases between them.

A few counts support this clone. V and J are TRBV19 and TRBJ2-1, with 13 bases lining up with TRBD2. V gave up 1 base and J gave up 8 bases; unmatched junction bases: 5. Germline V gene data show CDR1 as LNHDA and CDR2 as SQIVND (reference sequence). The CDR3 is 16 residues long. The CDR3 sequence: CASSIGRTSGSHEQFF. CDR3 coding DNA: TGTGCCAGTAGTATAGGCCGGACTAGCGGGAGCCATGAGCAGTTCTTC.

This clone was picked up a small number of times. This chain links TRBV4-2 with TRBJ2-1; TRBD1 matches at 12 bases. The CDR3 sequence is 17 residues long. Unmatched junction bases numbered 12, after V lost 4 bases and J lost 8 bases. Germline V gene sequence: CDR1 LGHNA, CDR2 YNFKEQ. The CDR3 region is CASSRAGQGARVDEQFF. DNA of the CDR3: TGTGCCAGCAGCCGGGCGGGACAGGGGGCAAGGGTCGATGAGCAGTTCTTC.

The CDR3 DNA reads TGTGCCAGCAGAAACCGACAGGGGGCAGGCTATGGCTACACCTTC. Translated: CASRNRQGAGYGYTF. The chain is built from TRBV6-5 and TRBJ1-2, with 10 nucleotides matching TRBD1. V trimming: 6 bases; J trimming: 4 bases; junction bases outside the gene matches: 8. CDR3 size: 15 residues. CDR1 is MNHEY, CDR2 SVGAGI, per germline.

The V gene is TRBV20-1, the J gene TRBJ2-3, with D tentatively TRBD2 (5 bases). This CDR3 contains 14 residues. Germline V gene lookup returns CDR1 DFQATT and CDR2 SNEGSKA (reference sequence). Trimming left V 3 bases short and J 0 bases short, with 10 bases between. The CDR3 here is CSASGRVSTDTQYF. In DNA form, the CDR3 reads TGCAGTGCTAGTGGGCGGGTGAGCACAGATACGCAGTATTTT.

A few counts support this clone. The rearrangement links TRBV2 to TRBJ1-5; 10 nucleotides align to TRBD1. Germline trimming cut 6 bases from V and 0 bases from J; bases unmatched to any gene: 5. Germline values: CDR1 SNHLY, CDR2 FYNNEI. This CDR3 region has 16 residues. CDR3 residues: CASSGTGVYSNQPQHF. The CDR3 DNA sequence: TGTGCCAGCAGCGGGACAGGGGTTTATAGCAATCAGCCCCAGCATTTT.

The chain carries TRBV11-1 and TRBJ1-6; TRBD1 aligns across 7 bases. Germline CDR1 reads SGHAT; CDR2 reads FQDESV (reference sequence). With 5 bases clipped from V and 10 bases from J, the junction kept 8 bases outside the gene matches. This CDR3 contains 14 residues. The CDR3: CASSHRQGASPLHF. In nucleotides, the CDR3 is TGTGCCAGCAGCCATAGACAGGGTGCCTCACCCCTCCACTTT.

The rearrangement links TRBV5-4 to TRBJ2-1, with 8 bases matching TRBD2. This CDR3 has 18 amino acids. CDR1 and CDR2 (germline): SGHNT, YYREEE (reference sequence). With 0 bases clipped from V and 0 bases from J, the junction kept 8 bases outside the gene matches. The CDR3 sequence is CASSLEAAGGPSYNEQFF. The CDR3 DNA is TGTGCCAGCAGCTTGGAAGCGGCGGGAGGCCCCTCCTACAATGAGCAGTTCTTC.

The V and J genes are TRBV5-1 and TRBJ1-2, with 10 positions matching TRBD1. The junction had 11 bases not matched to a gene; V was cut back by 4 bases and J by 2 bases. The CDR3 totals 17 residues. From germline, CDR1 is SGHRS and CDR2 YFSETQ. CDR3 bases: TGCGCCAGCAGCAGGGGACAGGGGTTCCCTTCCAACTATGGCTACACCTTC. Its translation: CASSRGQGFPSNYGYTF. The variable domain in full, with the rest retrieved from reference TRBV5-1 and TRBJ1-2, is KAGVTQTPRYLIKTRGQQVTLSCSPISGHRSVSWYQQTPGQGLQFLFEYFSETQRNKGNFPGRFSGRQFSNSRSEMNVSTLELGDSALYLCASSRGQGFPSNYGYTFGSGTRLTVV.

V gene TRBV6-5 combines with J gene TRBJ2-2, with D tentatively TRBD2 (6 bases). The CDR3 is made up of 13 amino acids. Germline CDR1 MNHEY, CDR2 SVGAGI. V was cut by 11 bases and J by 7 bases, with 17 bases left in between. The CDR3 is CAGRGRRDGELFF. The CDR3 bases are TGTGCCGGACGAGGGAGGAGGGACGGGGAGCTGTTTTTT.

On this clone itself: Other nucleotide sequences in the sample specify the same CDR3. V usage is TRBV2 and J usage is TRBJ2-1; 10 nucleotides line up with TRBD1. This CDR3 is 13 amino acids long. J was trimmed by 6 bases and V by 4 bases; bases with no gene match: 0. The germline V gene has CDR1 SNHLY and CDR2 FYNNEI. CDR3 sequence (DNA): TGTGCCAGCAGTGGGACAGGGGGCAATGAGCAGTTCTTC. Encoded protein: CASSGTGGNEQFF.

This clone was recorded a few times. The rearrangement links TRBV3-1 (or the pseudogene TRBV3-2) to TRBJ2-7; 9 bases fit TRBD2. CDR1 LGHDT and CDR2 YNNKEL come from the germline V gene (reference sequence). The trim removed 1 base at V and 6 bases at J, leaving 4 bases unmatched. The CDR3 totals 14 residues. CDR3 sequence reads: CASSQVYSGSEQYF. The CDR3, as DNA: TGTGCCAGCAGCCAAGTTTATAGCGGGAGCGAGCAGTACTTC.

The rearrangement links TRBV3-1 (or the pseudogene TRBV3-2) to TRBJ1-4; D is undetermined. Germline CDR1 reads LGHDT; CDR2 reads YNNKEL (reference sequence). The length of the CDR3 is 13 residues. V was shortened by 0 bases and J by 4 bases, with 3 bases between the two germline ends. CDR3 region: CASSQDINEKLFF. The CDR3 region has the DNA TGTGCCAGCAGCCAAGATATTAATGAAAAACTGTTTTTT.

The chain joins TRBV11-2 to TRBJ2-5, with unresolved D. Per germline, CDR1 SGHAT and CDR2 FQNNGV. This CDR3 contains 11 residues. V was clipped by 5 bases and J by 5 bases, with 6 bases between them. CDR3 bases: TGTGCCAGCAGCCGGGTGGAGACCCAGTACTTC. Protein sequence: CASSRVETQYF.

The chain carries TRBV27 and TRBJ2-1; 10 bases map to TRBD2. The CDR3 has 16 residues. Germline V gene lookup returns CDR1 MNHEY and CDR2 SMNVEV (reference sequence). With 5 bases clipped from V and 10 bases from J, the junction kept 14 bases outside the gene matches. The CDR3: CASSRPGLASAGEQFF. CDR3 nucleotide sequence: TGTGCCAGCAGTCGCCCGGGACTAGCGTCGGCAGGAGAGCAGTTCTTC.

The CDR3 is CASSPVGGLNNEQFF. The DNA for the CDR3 is TGTGCCAGCAGCCCCGTAGGGGGACTAAACAATGAGCAGTTCTTC. The chain uses TRBV7-9 and TRBJ2-1, with D possibly TRBD2 on 7 matching bases. V was pared by 5 bases and J by 5 bases, with 16 bases between. Germline CDR1 SEHNR, CDR2 FQNEAQ (reference sequence). The length of the CDR3 is 15 residues.

The chain recombines TRBV7-9 with TRBJ2-7; 10 nucleotides agree with TRBD2. CDR1 and CDR2 (germline): SEHNR, FQNEAQ (reference sequence). V lost 2 bases to trimming and J lost 0 bases; unmatched junction nucleotides: 1. This CDR3 is 15 amino acids long. The CDR3, as DNA: TGTGCCAGCAGCTTATTAGCGGGAGGCTCCTACGAGCAGTACTTC. This codes for CASSLLAGGSYEQYF.

This clone was counted only a few times. This chain connects TRBV24-1 to TRBJ1-5; no reliable D call. Germline V lookup: CDR1 KGHDR, CDR2 SFDVKD. Trimming removed 7 bases at V and 5 bases at J, with 11 bases between. This CDR3 has 13 amino acids. This CDR3 reads CATREARDQPQHF. The CDR3 DNA reads as TGTGCCACCAGGGAGGCGAGGGATCAGCCCCAGCATTTT.

The V and J genes are TRBV7-9 and TRBJ2-1; TRBD1 is a possible D gene (8 bases). V was cut by 6 bases and J by 7 bases, with 16 bases left in between. Germline V gene sequence: CDR1 SEHNR, CDR2 FQNEAQ (reference sequence). The CDR3 loop spans 14 amino acids. CDR3 sequence: CASRSGTGGNEQFF. For the CDR3, the DNA is TGTGCCAGCAGGAGCGGGACAGGCGGTAATGAGCAGTTCTTC.

This chain links TRBV5-4 with TRBJ1-1; unclear D gene. This CDR3 is built from 13 residues. Germline V gene sequence: CDR1 SGHNT, CDR2 YYREEE (reference sequence). V lost 3 bases, J lost 10 bases, and 16 bases lay in between. CDR3 DNA sequence: TGTGCCAGCAGCTGGGTTTCCCAGGATGGAGCTTTCTTT. Amino acid sequence: CASSWVSQDGAFF.

The chain has TRBV27 and TRBJ2-3, with 16 bases identical to TRBD2. The CDR3 is 19 amino acids. Germline trimming cut 7 bases from V and 0 bases from J; bases unmatched to any gene: 10. Germline V gene lookup returns CDR1 MNHEY and CDR2 SMNVEV (reference sequence). CDR3 loop: CASIRAGTSGRVSTDTQYF. CDR3 nucleotides: TGTGCCAGCATTAGAGCCGGGACTAGCGGGAGGGTGAGCACAGATACGCAGTATTTT.

The chain uses TRBV5-1 and TRBJ2-3, with TRBD2 identical over 16 bases. This CDR3 spans 19 amino acids. Germline V CDR1 and CDR2: SGHRS, YFSETQ. With V trimmed by 0 bases and J by 0 bases, 4 bases remained unmatched. The CDR3 bases are TGCGCCAGCAGCTTGGCCGGGACTAGCGGGGGGGCAAGCACAGATACGCAGTATTTT. Protein product: CASSLAGTSGGASTDTQYF.